This T cell receptor beta chain was retrieved from a study of OX40 agonist ivuxolimab in advanced cancers. Whole-study results and caveats: Clonal expansion from baseline to week 6 occurred in both CD4+ and CD8+ T cells.

Germline V gene sequence: CDR1 MGHRA, CDR2 YSYEKL. The junction had 3 bases not matched to a gene; V was cut back by 4 bases and J by 3 bases. This CDR3 comprises 15 residues. TCRdb's copy holds only in-frame clones and misses some; the assay was immunoSEQ multiplex PCR. The profile shows about 42,000 clones, 80% to 90% of them singletons. This clone is a singleton in its sample. Its specificity is not known. The receptor comes from an adult with an advanced solid tumor such as melanoma, head and neck, liver or kidney cancer. The V call is TRBV4-1, the J call TRBJ2-2; 9 bases align to TRBD1. This sample comprised CD4+ or CD8+ T cells sorted from blood, obtained in a trial of the OX40 agonist ivuxolimab. DNA for the CDR3: TGCGCCAGCAGCCGAGGACAGGGGTACACCGGGGAGCTGTTTTTT. Amino acid sequence: CASSRGQGYTGELFF.